This passage covers 27 T cell receptor beta chains from one sample sequenced in a study of shared clonotypes between healthy human individuals. TCRdb's table, derived via immunoSEQ multiplex PCR, lists solely in-frame clones and lacks some. The table includes about 1.5 million clones, roughly 98% detected once. Sequenced material: naive CD4+ T cells sorted from blood. The sample's subset: CD45RA+ positively selected. The receptors come from a young man in good health.

This chain uses TRBV10-3 with TRBJ2-1, with 7 positions matching TRBD2. The ends lost 10 bases at V and 1 base at J; junction bases unmatched: 4. The V gene's germline CDR1 is ENHRY and CDR2 SYGVKD. This CDR3 region has 13 residues. The CDR3 region is CATLADSYNEQFF. In DNA form, the CDR3 reads TGTGCCACCCTAGCGGATTCCTACAATGAGCAGTTCTTC.

This chain connects TRBV2 to TRBJ1-1; D remains ambiguous. CDR3 length equals 13 residues. Trimming pared 7 bases from V and 3 bases from J, leaving 12 bases between. In germline, CDR1 is SNHLY, CDR2 FYNNEI. CDR3 sequence (DNA): TGTGCCAGCAATTTGTTACCTCACACTGAAGCTTTCTTT. It is translated as CASNLLPHTEAFF.

V is TRBV7-9 and J is TRBJ2-7, with TRBD2 as a possible D gene (6 bases). Germline CDR1 reads SEHNR; CDR2 reads FQNEAQ (reference sequence). CDR3 size: 13 residues. Between the trimmed V and J ends, which lost 5 bases and 4 bases, there was a span of 12 bases. CDR3 DNA sequence: TGTGCCAGCAGCCGACGGGGGACTTACGAGCAGTACTTC. Amino acid sequence: CASSRRGTYEQYF.

The chain combines TRBV29-1 with TRBJ1-1; the match to TRBD1 covers 7 bases. V shed 2 bases and J 8 bases; nucleotides not matched to a gene: 11. Germline V gene lookup returns CDR1 SQVTM and CDR2 ANQGSEA. This CDR3 has 14 residues. The CDR3 is CSVEPEATGFEAFF. CDR3 nucleotide sequence: TGCAGCGTTGAACCGGAGGCGACAGGGTTCGAAGCTTTCTTT. The whole variable domain, filled in from reference TRBV29-1 and TRBJ1-1, reads SAVISQKPSRDICQRGTSLTIQCQVDSQVTMMFWYRQQPGQSLTLIATANQGSEATYESGFVIDKFPISRPNLTFSTLTVSNMSPEDSSIYLCSVEPEATGFEAFFGQGTRLTVV.

J is TRBJ2-7 and V is TRBV5-4; 7 nucleotides align to TRBD1. The ends lost 7 bases at V and 0 bases at J; junction bases unmatched: 4. The germline CDR1 and CDR2 sequences are SGHNT and YYREEE (reference sequence). This CDR3 spans 13 amino acids. CDR3: CASSGQDSYEQYF. For the CDR3, the DNA is TGTGCCAGCTCAGGACAGGACTCCTACGAGCAGTACTTC. The full variable domain, its missing parts supplied by reference TRBV5-4 and TRBJ2-7, is ETGVTQSPTHLIKTRGQQVTLRCSSQSGHNTVSWYQQALGQGPQFIFQYYREEENGRGNFPPRFSGLQFPNYSSELNVNALELDDSALYLCASSGQDSYEQYFGPGTRLTVT.

The genes are TRBV6-1 and TRBJ2-7; 9 bases are a match to TRBD1. After removal of 1 base from V and 3 bases from J, the junction contained 4 bases not matched to a gene. This CDR3 is built from 15 residues. Germline CDR1 is MNHNS and CDR2 is SASEGT. CDR3 sequence reads: CASSEVGQGFYEQYF. The CDR3 nucleotides read TGTGCCAGCAGTGAAGTGGGACAGGGTTTCTACGAGCAGTACTTC.

This clone has only one observation. V is TRBV5-4 and J is TRBJ2-5, with D perhaps given as TRBD1 or TRBD2 (5 bases each). Looked up from germline, CDR1 is SGHNT and CDR2 is YYREEE (reference sequence). The CDR3 is 16 residues long. Trimming took 4 bases from V and 0 from J, leaving 16 bases between them. The DNA for the CDR3 is TGTGCCAGCAGCCCCGGGACGGCAGTTAACCAAGAGACCCAGTACTTC. Protein: CASSPGTAVNQETQYF.

In the case of this clone: The same CDR3 arises from other DNA sequences in this sample as well. V and J are TRBV5-1 and TRBJ2-7; 10 positions agree with TRBD2. This CDR3 contains 15 residues. V trimming: 0 bases; J trimming: 3 bases; junction bases outside the gene matches: 3. Germline CDR1 and CDR2: SGHRS and YFSETQ. CDR3 loop: CASSLGTSGLYEQYF. CDR3 DNA sequence: TGCGCCAGCAGCTTGGGGACTAGCGGACTCTACGAGCAGTACTTC.

The CDR3 is CASSPRTSGRNTQYF. CDR3 nucleotides: TGTGCCAGCAGTCCCCGGACTAGCGGGAGAAATACGCAGTATTTT. V gene TRBV6-6 combines with J gene TRBJ2-3; TRBD2 aligns across 13 bases. Germline V CDR1 and CDR2: MNHNY, SVGAGI (reference sequence). V was clipped by 5 bases and J by 7 bases; unmatched bases: 6. This CDR3 has 15 residues.

The J gene is TRBJ2-1, the V gene TRBV9, with 13 nucleotides matching TRBD2. Germline loops: CDR1 SGDLS, CDR2 YYNGEE. The CDR3 covers 16 residues. V gave up 3 bases and J gave up 8 bases; unmatched junction bases: 8. The CDR3 reads CASSAQLAGGDDEQFF. The CDR3 nucleotides read TGTGCCAGCAGCGCCCAACTAGCGGGAGGGGACGATGAGCAGTTCTTC.

The chain employs TRBV5-6 and TRBJ2-1; TRBD1 agrees at 9 bases. The CDR3 is 15 residues long. The V segment lost 3 bases and the J segment 6 bases; nucleotides outside the gene matches: 7. From germline, CDR1 is SGHDT and CDR2 YYEEEE. CDR3 loop: CASSSGLTGGNEQFF. The CDR3 DNA sequence: TGTGCCAGCAGCTCGGGATTGACAGGGGGCAATGAGCAGTTCTTC.

The chain couples TRBV9 to TRBJ2-7, with TRBD1 matching over 9 bases. The J segment lost 4 bases and the V segment lost 4 bases, leaving 12 bases of the junction unmatched. The CDR3 spans 16 residues. Germline CDR1 SGDLS, CDR2 YYNGEE. Here the CDR3 reads CASSPTPTGGIYEQYF. As DNA, the CDR3 is TGTGCCAGCAGCCCCACACCCACAGGGGGCATATACGAGCAGTACTTC.

The chain joins TRBV27 to TRBJ2-2; D is perhaps TRBD2 (6 bases). Trimming took 7 bases from V and 4 from J, leaving 13 bases between them. The germline CDR1 and CDR2 sequences are MNHEY and SMNVEV (reference sequence). The CDR3 runs 14 residues. This CDR3 is CASTSGVSTGELFF. The CDR3 DNA follows: TGTGCCAGCACGTCGGGGGTGAGCACCGGGGAGCTGTTTTTT.

CDR3 loop: CASSGRQIYEQYF. For the CDR3, the DNA is TGTGCCAGCAGTGGAAGACAGATCTACGAGCAGTACTTC. The chain employs TRBV28 and TRBJ2-7, with a possible D match to TRBD1 (5 bases). There are 13 residues in the CDR3. Germline V gives CDR1 MDHEN, CDR2 SYDVKM. V was cut by 5 bases and J by 3 bases, with 11 bases left in between.

V and J are TRBV18 and TRBJ2-1; D is unclear. From germline, CDR1 is KGHSH and CDR2 LQKENI. This CDR3 comprises 14 residues. V was trimmed by 4 bases and J by 4 bases, leaving 11 bases between them. CDR3 sequence reads: CASSLDGPYNEQFF. The CDR3 nucleotides are TGTGCCAGCTCACTTGACGGGCCTTACAATGAGCAGTTCTTC.

J is TRBJ2-7 and V is TRBV27; 9 positions match TRBD2. The V gene end was trimmed by 0 bases and the J gene end by 5 bases; junction bases not matched to a gene: 2. The germline V gene encodes CDR1 MNHEY and CDR2 SMNVEV (reference sequence). The CDR3 totals 14 residues. The CDR3: CASSLSRLADEQYF. In DNA form, the CDR3 reads TGTGCCAGCAGTTTATCCAGACTAGCGGACGAGCAGTACTTC.

J is TRBJ2-2 and V is TRBV11-2; D may match TRBD1 or TRBD2 (5 bases each). This CDR3 region has 16 residues. Between the trimmed V and J ends, which lost 3 bases and 5 bases, there was a span of 16 bases. From germline, CDR1 is SGHAT and CDR2 FQNNGV. This CDR3 is CASSLIGDGITGELFF. CDR3 nucleotide sequence: TGTGCCAGCAGCTTGATAGGGGACGGGATTACCGGGGAGCTGTTTTTT.

The chain recombines TRBV7-9 with TRBJ2-1; unclear D gene. CDR1 and CDR2 (germline): SEHNR, FQNEAQ (reference sequence). The length of the CDR3 is 13 residues. V was clipped by 7 bases and J by 5 bases, with 12 bases between them. The CDR3 loop is CASTPKWDNEQFF. As DNA, the CDR3 is TGTGCCAGCACCCCGAAATGGGACAATGAGCAGTTCTTC.

The V gene is TRBV4-3, the J gene TRBJ2-1; 7 bases are a match to TRBD1. J gave up 3 bases and V 4 bases, and 15 bases lay outside the gene matches. The CDR3 runs 18 residues. CDR1 and CDR2 from the germline V gene are LGHNA and YSLEER. As DNA, the CDR3 is TGCGCCAGCAGCCCTGACAGGGCCACTAGGGTTAACTACAATGAGCAGTTCTTC. Its protein is CASSPDRATRVNYNEQFF.

V is TRBV14 and J is TRBJ2-3; D gene ambiguous. The CDR3 extends over 14 amino acids. The V gene lost 1 base and the J gene lost 1 base, with 6 bases spanning the gap. CDR1 and CDR2 (germline): SGHDN, FVKESK. Here the CDR3 DNA reads TGTGCCAGCAGCCAAGTCAGCCGCACAGATACGCAGTATTTT. It translates to CASSQVSRTDTQYF.

Only one count was recorded for this clone. This sequence joins TRBV5-1 and TRBJ1-2, with 8 positions matching TRBD1. CDR3 length: 16 residues. J was trimmed by 4 bases and V by 0 bases; bases with no gene match: 8. Germline V gene sequence: CDR1 SGHRS, CDR2 YFSETQ. The CDR3 DNA follows: TGCGCCAGCAGCTTGGATTACAGGGGGGTGAGCTATGGCTACACCTTC. Amino acids: CASSLDYRGVSYGYTF.

DNA for the CDR3: TGTGCCAGCAGCTCGTTTACTAGCGGGAGGGCCTACGAGCAGTACTTC. Translation: CASSSFTSGRAYEQYF. V and J are TRBV11-2 and TRBJ2-7; 13 positions agree with TRBD2. Germline CDR1 is SGHAT and CDR2 is FQNNGV. The CDR3 totals 16 residues. Trimming at V came to 4 bases and at J to 2 bases, leaving 5 bases not matched to a gene.

The rearrangement links TRBV18 to TRBJ1-1; 8 bases fit TRBD1. The J segment lost 1 base and the V segment lost 4 bases, leaving 8 bases of the junction unmatched. CDR1 is KGHSH, CDR2 LQKENI, per germline. The CDR3 has 16 residues. The CDR3 here is CASSHDRGEWNTEAFF. Written as DNA, the CDR3 is TGTGCCAGCTCACACGACAGGGGAGAATGGAACACTGAAGCTTTCTTT.

The count of this clone is one. The chain recombines TRBV6-5 with TRBJ2-3; no reliable D call. Germline-derived CDR1 and CDR2 are MNHEY and SVGAGI. V dropped 6 bases and J dropped 2 bases, with 9 bases sitting between them. The CDR3 runs to 13 residues. CDR3 protein: CASRPDLTDTQYF. CDR3 DNA: TGTGCCAGCAGACCGGACCTCACAGATACGCAGTATTTT.

V and J are TRBV14 and TRBJ1-3; D uncertain. V lost 2 bases and J 0 bases, leaving 14 bases between the germline ends. Germline-derived CDR1 and CDR2 are SGHDN and FVKESK. CDR3 size: 17 residues. The CDR3 bases are TGTGCCAGCAGCCAATGGCAAGGTGGCTTCTCTGGAAACACCATATATTTT. Its translation: CASSQWQGGFSGNTIYF.

The CDR3 DNA reads TGTGCCAGCAGTGACTCGATAAGGGACAGGGAGGACATTCAGTACTTC. It yields the protein CASSDSIRDREDIQYF. The chain uses TRBV6-4 and TRBJ2-4; 9 bases match TRBD1. CDR1 MRHNA and CDR2 SNTAGT come from the germline V gene. There are 16 residues in the CDR3. With V trimmed by 0 bases and J by 8 bases, 8 bases remained unmatched.

The gene calls are TRBV7-8 and TRBJ2-7, with 10 nucleotides matching TRBD2. Trimming at V came to 1 base and at J to 2 bases, leaving 8 bases not matched to a gene. The CDR3 runs to 17 residues. Germline V gives CDR1 SGHVS, CDR2 FQNEAQ. The CDR3 here is CASSLDVGLADPYEQYF. In DNA, the CDR3 is TGTGCCAGCAGCTTAGACGTCGGACTAGCGGATCCCTACGAGCAGTACTTC.